A selection of T cell receptor beta chains follows, all from one sample in a study of human T cells and chemical hapten exposure. TCRdb redid the calling of the RACE reads with MiXCR, one entry per CDR3 protein. The sample gives 80,000 to 95,000 distinct CDR3 sequences, roughly 10% of which show up once; 1.5% to 2% is in the top ten. Sequencing was performed on whole blood, taken in connection with sensitization to the hapten diphenylcyclopropenone (DPC). These receptors were taken from a man between 18 and 29 years old with alopecia areata. Some clones in this sample may be carry-over from other donors' samples. The conserved cysteine and the conserved F or W are not part of the CDR3 here.

V: TRBV4-3
CDR3: ASSQDFGTGPDSRAEQF

V: TRBV11-2
CDR3: ASSLEPGPRRETQY

V: TRBV4-3
CDR3: ASSQDQGWAGTNYGYT

V: TRBV6-2/TRBV6-3
CDR3: ASSSMVISGANVLT

V: TRBV7-9
CDR3: ASSLVESGFRTEAF

V: TRBV6-2/TRBV6-3
CDR3: ASSYPYRDRTEAF

V: TRBV25-1
CDR3: ASSEGTGTTEAF

V: TRBV3-1
CDR3: ASSQDYTNQPQH

V: TRBV7-2
CDR3: ASSLGGGRGETQY

V: TRBV19
CDR3: ASSPRAPRHYGYT

V: TRBV7-3
CDR3: ASSLTPARGEETQY

V: TRBV7-8
CDR3: ASRGTGIETQY

V: TRBV6-5
CDR3: ASSYSKGNEQF

V: TRBV10-3
CDR3: AISGTPGQITDTQY

V: TRBV29-1
CDR3: SAASGGPLVYNEQF

V: TRBV7-9
CDR3: ASSRDRVGYEQY

V: TRBV11-2
CDR3: ASGNRGLSYNEQF

V: TRBV7-8
CDR3: ASSPPHAGGYLSSGNTIY

V: TRBV3-1
CDR3: ASSSSGGRAF

V: TRBV12-3/TRBV12-4
CDR3: ASSFSAGDREGETQY

V: TRBV19
CDR3: ASSITGGDQPQH

V: TRBV4-1
CDR3: ASSQGRGRSYGYT

V: TRBV6-6
CDR3: ASSYNLRTDTQY

V: TRBV19
CDR3: ASSIRGVETQY

V: TRBV11-2
CDR3: ASRRPGTSKETQY

V: TRBV5-1
CDR3: ASSYATQETQY

V: TRBV20-1
CDR3: SASIYRGSGANVLT

V: TRBV7-6
CDR3: ASSLAGTGTNGYT

V: TRBV7-2
CDR3: ASSELRLAGQETQY

V: TRBV9
CDR3: ASSPRLAGGRGTFFGNEQF

V: TRBV29-1
CDR3: SVEGPGREQY

V: TRBV7-8
CDR3: ASSLGRGTYGYT

V: TRBV11-2
CDR3: ASSLVLQGGELF

V: TRBV7-2
CDR3: ASSLRTGGWYEQY

V: TRBV6-5
CDR3: ASSYSTGLEAF

V: TRBV3-1
CDR3: ASSRRRSSTDTQY

V: TRBV7-3
CDR3: ASSKPIGGGLRSHYNEQF

V: TRBV6-2/TRBV6-3
CDR3: ASSYDSVSGELF

V: TRBV7-8
CDR3: ASSSAGDSDTQY

V: TRBV7-8
CDR3: ASSLRQGIPYEQY

V: TRBV12-3/TRBV12-4
CDR3: ASSFGGQGSPLH

V: TRBV6-1
CDR3: ASTLAPTEIYGYT

V: TRBV5-1
CDR3: ATTAGGPQETQY

V: TRBV5-4
CDR3: ASSLGTLADTQY

V: TRBV6-2/TRBV6-3
CDR3: ASSYIQSSYNEQF

V: TRBV10-1
CDR3: ASSESAGLMNTEAF

V: TRBV5-1
CDR3: ASSMGQLATNEKLF

V: TRBV20-1
CDR3: SARPWRGVNEQF

V: TRBV6-2/TRBV6-3
CDR3: ASRNSGNRGTTQY

V: TRBV29-1
CDR3: SVGRAGGRTDTQY

V: TRBV9
CDR3: ASSVTGTETQY

V: TRBV10-2
CDR3: ASRLAGEETQY

V: TRBV9
CDR3: ASSAGLRGETQY

V: TRBV11-2
CDR3: ASRSTWGTEAF

V: TRBV10-2
CDR3: ASSEIGGTGELF